This TCR beta chain was recorded in a study of cytomegalovirus exposure and HLA in healthy donors. Study in general: T cells numbering about 200 million yielded fewer than 140 million unique TCR beta sequences in an earlier analysis. Study findings and constraints: Rare TCR sequences predominated, though certain public TCRs were found in many donors. For most TCR beta V segments, an earlier analysis put the productive rate at about 87% or about 30% of the time.

As for this clone: The antigen is unknown.

Donors showed nominal health when sampled, although they likely had unrecorded immune exposures. J lost 2 bases, V lost 5 bases, and 1 base had no gene match. This CDR3 region has 13 residues. Germline CDR1 and CDR2: MDHEN and SYDVKM. The PCR employed 60 Vbeta primers together with 13 Jbeta primers. Profiled with immunoSEQ multiplex PCR; TCRdb holds only in-frame clones, not every one. The sample yields tens of thousands of clones, approximately 80% seen once. The clonotype comes from a man over 45 in good health and CMV-seronegative. Material: PBMCs. The rearrangement links TRBV28 to TRBJ1-2, with 8 bases matching TRBD1. The CDR3 sequence is CASSRTGNYGYTF. In DNA form, the CDR3 reads TGTGCCAGCAGTCGGACAGGGAACTATGGCTACACCTTC.